This TCR beta chain was documented in a study of shared clonotypes between healthy human individuals. Trimming shortened V by 1 base and J by 8 bases, and 15 bases separated the two germline ends. CDR1 is MDHEN, CDR2 SYDVKM, per germline. The CDR3 sequence is 15 residues long. The protocol was immunoSEQ multiplex PCR, while the TCRdb copy is restricted to in-frame clones and leaves out a portion. Among fewer than 800,000 clones listed, 92% were seen once. A word on this clone: Its antigen is as yet unknown.

Study outcomes and limitations: Unshared clonotypes carried lower generation probabilities than those common to all four donors.

Positively selected for CCR7, the CD45RO-negative cells used as naive CD8 cells excluded terminally differentiated effector memory CD45RA+ cells. The sequenced sample was naive CD8+ T cells sorted from blood. The chain links TRBV28 to TRBJ2-1, with a weak D call TRBD2 (6 bases). This TCR came from a man aged 25-45 years in good health. The CDR3 nucleotides read TGTGCCAGCAGTTTATATCGGGAGAAACCGGATGAGCAGTTCTTC. Its translation is CASSLYREKPDEQFF.